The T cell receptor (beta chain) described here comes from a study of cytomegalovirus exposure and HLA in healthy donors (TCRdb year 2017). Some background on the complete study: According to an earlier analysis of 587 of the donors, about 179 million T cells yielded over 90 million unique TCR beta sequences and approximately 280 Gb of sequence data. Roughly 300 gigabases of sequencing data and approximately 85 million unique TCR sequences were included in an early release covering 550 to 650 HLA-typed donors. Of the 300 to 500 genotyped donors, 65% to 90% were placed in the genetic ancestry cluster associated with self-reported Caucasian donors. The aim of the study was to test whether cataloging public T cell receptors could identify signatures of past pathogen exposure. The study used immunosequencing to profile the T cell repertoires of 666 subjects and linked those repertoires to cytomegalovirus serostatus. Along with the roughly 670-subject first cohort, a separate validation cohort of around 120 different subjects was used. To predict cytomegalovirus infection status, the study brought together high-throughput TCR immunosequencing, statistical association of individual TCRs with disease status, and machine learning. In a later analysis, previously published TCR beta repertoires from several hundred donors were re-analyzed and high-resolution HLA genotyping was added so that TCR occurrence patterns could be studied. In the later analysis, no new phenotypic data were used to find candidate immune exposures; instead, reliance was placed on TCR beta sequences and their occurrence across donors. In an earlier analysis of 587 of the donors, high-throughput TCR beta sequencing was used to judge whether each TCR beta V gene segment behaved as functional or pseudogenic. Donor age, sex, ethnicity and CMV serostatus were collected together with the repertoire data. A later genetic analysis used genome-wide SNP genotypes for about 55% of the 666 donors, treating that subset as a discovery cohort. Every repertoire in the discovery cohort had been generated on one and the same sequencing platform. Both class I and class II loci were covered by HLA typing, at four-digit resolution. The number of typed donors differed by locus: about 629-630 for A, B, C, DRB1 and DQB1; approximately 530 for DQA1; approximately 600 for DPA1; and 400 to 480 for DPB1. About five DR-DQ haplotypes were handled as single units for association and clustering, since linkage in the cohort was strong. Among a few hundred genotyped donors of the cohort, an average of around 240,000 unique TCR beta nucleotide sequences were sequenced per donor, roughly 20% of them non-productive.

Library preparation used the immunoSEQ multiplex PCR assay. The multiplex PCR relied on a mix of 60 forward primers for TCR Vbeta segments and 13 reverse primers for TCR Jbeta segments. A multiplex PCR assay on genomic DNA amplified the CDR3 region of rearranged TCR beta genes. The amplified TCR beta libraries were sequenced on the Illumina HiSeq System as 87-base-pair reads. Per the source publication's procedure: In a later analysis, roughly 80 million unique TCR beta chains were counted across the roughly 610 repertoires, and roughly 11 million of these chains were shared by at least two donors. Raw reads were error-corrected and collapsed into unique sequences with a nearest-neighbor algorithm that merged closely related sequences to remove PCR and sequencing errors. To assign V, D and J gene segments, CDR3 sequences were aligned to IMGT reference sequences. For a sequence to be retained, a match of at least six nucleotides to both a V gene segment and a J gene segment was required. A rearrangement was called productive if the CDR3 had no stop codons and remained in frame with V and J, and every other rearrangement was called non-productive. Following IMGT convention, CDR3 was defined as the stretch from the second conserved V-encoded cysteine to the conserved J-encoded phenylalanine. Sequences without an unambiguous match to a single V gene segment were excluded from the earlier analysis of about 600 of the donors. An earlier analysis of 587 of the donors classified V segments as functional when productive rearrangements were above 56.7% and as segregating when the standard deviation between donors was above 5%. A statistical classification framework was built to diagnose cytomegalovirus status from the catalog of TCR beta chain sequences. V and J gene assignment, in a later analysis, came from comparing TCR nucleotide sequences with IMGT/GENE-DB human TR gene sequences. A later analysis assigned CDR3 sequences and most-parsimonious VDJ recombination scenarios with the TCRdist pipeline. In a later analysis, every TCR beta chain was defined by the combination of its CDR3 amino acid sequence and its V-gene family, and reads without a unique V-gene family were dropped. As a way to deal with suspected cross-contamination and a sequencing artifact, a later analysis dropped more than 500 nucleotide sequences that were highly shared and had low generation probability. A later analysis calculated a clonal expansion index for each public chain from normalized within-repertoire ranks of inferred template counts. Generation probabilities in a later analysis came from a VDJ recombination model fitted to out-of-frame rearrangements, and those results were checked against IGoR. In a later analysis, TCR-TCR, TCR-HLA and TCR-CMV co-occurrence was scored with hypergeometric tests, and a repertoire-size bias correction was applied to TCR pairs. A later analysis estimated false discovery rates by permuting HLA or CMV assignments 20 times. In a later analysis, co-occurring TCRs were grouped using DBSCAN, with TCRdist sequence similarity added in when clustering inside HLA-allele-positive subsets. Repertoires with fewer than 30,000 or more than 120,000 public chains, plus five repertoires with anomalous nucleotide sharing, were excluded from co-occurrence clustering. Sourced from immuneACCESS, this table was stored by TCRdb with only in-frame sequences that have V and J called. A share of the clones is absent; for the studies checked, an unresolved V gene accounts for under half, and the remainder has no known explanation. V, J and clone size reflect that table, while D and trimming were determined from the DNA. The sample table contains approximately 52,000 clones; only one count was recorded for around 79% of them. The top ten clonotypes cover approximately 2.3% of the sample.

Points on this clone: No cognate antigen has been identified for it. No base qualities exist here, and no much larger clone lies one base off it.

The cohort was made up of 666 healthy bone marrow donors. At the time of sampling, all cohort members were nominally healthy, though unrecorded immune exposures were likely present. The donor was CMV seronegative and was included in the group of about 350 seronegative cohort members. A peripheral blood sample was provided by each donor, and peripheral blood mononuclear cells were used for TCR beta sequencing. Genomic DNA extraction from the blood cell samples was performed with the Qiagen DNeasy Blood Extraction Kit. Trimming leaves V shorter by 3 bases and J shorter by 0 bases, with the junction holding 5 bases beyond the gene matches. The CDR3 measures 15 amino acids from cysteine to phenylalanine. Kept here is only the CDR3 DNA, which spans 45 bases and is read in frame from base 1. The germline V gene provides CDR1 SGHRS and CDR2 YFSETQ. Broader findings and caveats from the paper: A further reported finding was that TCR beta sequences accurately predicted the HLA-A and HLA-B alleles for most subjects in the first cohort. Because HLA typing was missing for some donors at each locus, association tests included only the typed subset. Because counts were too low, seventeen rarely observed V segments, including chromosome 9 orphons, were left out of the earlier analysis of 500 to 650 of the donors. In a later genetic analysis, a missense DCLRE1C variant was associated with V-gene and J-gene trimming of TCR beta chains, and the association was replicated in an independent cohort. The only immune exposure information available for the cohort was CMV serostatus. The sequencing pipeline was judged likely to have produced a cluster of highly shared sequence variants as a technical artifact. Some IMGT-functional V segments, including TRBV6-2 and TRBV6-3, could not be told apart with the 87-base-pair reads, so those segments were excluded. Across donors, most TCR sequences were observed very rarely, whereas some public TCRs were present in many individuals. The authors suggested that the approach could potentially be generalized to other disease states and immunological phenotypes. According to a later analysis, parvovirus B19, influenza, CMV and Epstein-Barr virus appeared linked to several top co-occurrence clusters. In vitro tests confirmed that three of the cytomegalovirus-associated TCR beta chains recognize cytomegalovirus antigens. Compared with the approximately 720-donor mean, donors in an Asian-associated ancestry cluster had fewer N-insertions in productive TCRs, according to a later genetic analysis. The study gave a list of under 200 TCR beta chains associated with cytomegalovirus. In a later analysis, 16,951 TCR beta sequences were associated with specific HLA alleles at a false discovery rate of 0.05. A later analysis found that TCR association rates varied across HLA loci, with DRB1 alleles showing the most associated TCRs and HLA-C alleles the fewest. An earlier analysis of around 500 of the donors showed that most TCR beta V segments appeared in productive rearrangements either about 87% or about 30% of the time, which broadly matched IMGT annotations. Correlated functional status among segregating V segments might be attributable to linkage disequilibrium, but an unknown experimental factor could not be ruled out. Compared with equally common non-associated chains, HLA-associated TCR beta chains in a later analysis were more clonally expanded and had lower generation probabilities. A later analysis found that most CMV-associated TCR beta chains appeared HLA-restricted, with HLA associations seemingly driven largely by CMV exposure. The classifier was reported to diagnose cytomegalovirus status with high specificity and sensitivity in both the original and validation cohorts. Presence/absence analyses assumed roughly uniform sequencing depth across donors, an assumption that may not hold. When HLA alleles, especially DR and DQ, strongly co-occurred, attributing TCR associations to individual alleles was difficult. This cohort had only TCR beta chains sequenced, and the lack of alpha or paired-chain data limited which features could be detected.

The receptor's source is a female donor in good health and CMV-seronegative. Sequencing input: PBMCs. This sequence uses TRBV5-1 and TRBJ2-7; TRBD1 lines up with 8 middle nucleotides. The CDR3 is CASSSRQGSSYEQYF. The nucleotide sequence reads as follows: TGCGCCAGCAGCTCCAGACAGGGGAGCTCCTACGAGCAGTACTTC.